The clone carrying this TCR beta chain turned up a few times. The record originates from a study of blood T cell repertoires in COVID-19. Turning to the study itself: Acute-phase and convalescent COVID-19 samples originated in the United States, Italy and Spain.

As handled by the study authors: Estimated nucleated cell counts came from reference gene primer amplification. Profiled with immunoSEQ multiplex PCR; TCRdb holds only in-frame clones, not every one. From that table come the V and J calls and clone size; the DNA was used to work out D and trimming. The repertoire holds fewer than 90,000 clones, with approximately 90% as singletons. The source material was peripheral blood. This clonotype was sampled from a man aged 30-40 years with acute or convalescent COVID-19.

The CDR3 loop reads CASSLNRVGGFEQFF. Written as DNA, the CDR3 is TGCGCCAGCAGCTTGAACCGGGTAGGAGGGTTCGAGCAGTTCTTC. The chain links TRBV5-1 to TRBJ2-1; D perhaps matches TRBD2 (6 bases). The CDR3 runs to 15 residues. Per germline, CDR1 SGHRS and CDR2 YFSETQ. V was shortened by 1 base and J by 10 bases, with 18 bases between the two germline ends.